Below are 7 T cell receptor beta chains sequenced from a single sample in a study of OX40 agonist ivuxolimab in advanced cancers. Produced via immunoSEQ multiplex PCR; TCRdb's table is partial and in-frame only. The table lists roughly 65,000 clones, around 87% of them singletons, with approximately 0.39% in the top ten. The sample here was CD4+ or CD8+ T cells sorted from blood, taken in a trial of the OX40 agonist ivuxolimab. The receptor source for this set is an adult with an advanced solid tumor such as melanoma, head and neck, liver or kidney cancer.

The CDR3 bases are TGTGCCAGCAGTCCCCTCACCCCGGGGCGGTACGAGCAGTACTTC. This codes for CASSPLTPGRYEQYF. This chain uses TRBV27 with TRBJ2-7; D tentatively fits TRBD1 or TRBD2 (5 bases each). V shed 5 bases and J shed 4 bases, with 18 bases lying between them. The CDR3 is 15 residues long. The germline V gene has CDR1 MNHEY and CDR2 SMNVEV (reference sequence).

V usage is TRBV30 and J usage is TRBJ1-2, with D maybe TRBD1 (6 bases). The germline gives CDR1 GTSNPN, CDR2 SVGIG (reference sequence). V gave up 3 bases and J gave up 4 bases, with 15 bases separating them. There are 14 residues in the CDR3. CDR3 nucleotide sequence: TGTGCCTGGAGCCCCAACAGGGCTATCTATGGCTACACCTTC. Amino acid sequence: CAWSPNRAIYGYTF.

This sequence joins TRBV6-1 and TRBJ1-6; D not certain. The length of the CDR3 is 15 residues. Germline V gene lookup returns CDR1 MNHNS and CDR2 SASEGT. Trimming removed 7 bases at V and 0 bases at J, with 10 bases between. CDR3 in amino acids: CASTVVSSYNSPLHF. The DNA for the CDR3 is TGTGCCAGCACAGTGGTCAGCTCCTATAATTCACCCCTCCACTTT.

CDR3 protein: CASSLEETESGELFF. CDR3 in DNA: TGTGCCAGCAGCTTAGAAGAGACGGAATCCGGGGAGCTGTTTTTT. V gene TRBV7-3 combines with J gene TRBJ2-2, with D uncertain. The V gene lost 2 bases and the J gene lost 6 bases, with 13 bases spanning the gap. Looked up from germline, CDR1 is SGHTA and CDR2 is FQGTGA. The CDR3 consists of 15 residues.

The V and J genes are TRBV11-2 and TRBJ2-5; 8 positions match TRBD1. The CDR3 runs to 14 residues. The V segment lost 1 base and the J segment 5 bases; nucleotides outside the gene matches: 3. Germline V gene lookup returns CDR1 SGHAT and CDR2 FQNNGV. The CDR3 region has the DNA TGTGCCAGCAGCTTAGGGACAGGGTACGAGACCCAGTACTTC. This codes for CASSLGTGYETQYF.

The chain is built from TRBV30 and TRBJ1-3; tentative D call: TRBD1 (5 bases). Trimming removed 2 bases at V and 3 bases at J, with 8 bases between. The CDR3 has 13 residues. Germline V gene lookup returns CDR1 GTSNPN and CDR2 SVGIG (reference sequence). The CDR3 is CAWSTGLGNTIYF. The CDR3 DNA reads as TGTGCCTGGAGTACAGGACTTGGAAACACCATATATTTT.

This chain connects TRBV4-2 to TRBJ1-3, with D hard to call. Germline loops: CDR1 LGHNA, CDR2 YNFKEQ. Trimming cost V 0 bases and J 1 base, with 13 bases left between them. The CDR3 extends over 17 amino acids. The CDR3 DNA follows: TGTGCCAGCAGCCAAGAACCCCAAGGCAGGTCTGGAAACACCATATATTTT. It encodes CASSQEPQGRSGNTIYF.